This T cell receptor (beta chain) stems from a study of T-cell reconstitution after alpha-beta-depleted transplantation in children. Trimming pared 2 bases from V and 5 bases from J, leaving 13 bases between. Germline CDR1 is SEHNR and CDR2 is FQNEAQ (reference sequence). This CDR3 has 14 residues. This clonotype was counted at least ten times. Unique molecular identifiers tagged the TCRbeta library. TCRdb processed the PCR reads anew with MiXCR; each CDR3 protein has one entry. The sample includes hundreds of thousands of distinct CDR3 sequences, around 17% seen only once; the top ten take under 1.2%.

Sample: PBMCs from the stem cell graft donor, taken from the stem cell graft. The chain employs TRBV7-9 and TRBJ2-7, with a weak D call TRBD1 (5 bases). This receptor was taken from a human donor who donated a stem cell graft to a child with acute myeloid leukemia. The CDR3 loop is CASSLRQGRNEQYF. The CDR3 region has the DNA TGTGCCAGCAGCTTACGGCAGGGTCGAAACGAGCAGTACTTC.